Each of the 3 T cell receptor beta chains below was sequenced from the same sample in a study of blood T cell repertoires in COVID-19. Sequencing used immunoSEQ multiplex PCR; TCRdb keeps in-frame clones, though not all of them. This sample has fewer than 70,000 clones, with approximately 86% found just once. Sequenced sample: peripheral blood. These TCRs come from an older woman with acute or convalescent COVID-19.

The rearrangement links TRBV3-1 (or the pseudogene TRBV3-2) to TRBJ2-6; D is unresolved. From germline, CDR1 is LGHDT and CDR2 YNNKEL (reference sequence). V lost 3 bases, J lost 3 bases, and 6 bases lay in between. The CDR3 length is 14 residues. CDR3 DNA sequence: TGTGCCAGCAGCCAGTTTATTGGGGCCAACGTCCTGACTTTC. Amino acid sequence: CASSQFIGANVLTF.

About this clone itself: The DNA is left out, because the CDR3 cannot be placed on it with certainty; the CDR3 is given as TCRdb lists it. This chain links TRBV5-1 with TRBJ2-5; the D call of TRBD2 is as the table states it, not checked on the DNA. The CDR3 spans 13 residues, counting both ends. Germline V gene data show CDR1 as SGHRS and CDR2 as YFSETQ. The CDR3 here is CASSFGPGETQYF.

The CDR3 here is CASSIGGAWNTEAFF. The CDR3 DNA reads as TGTGCCAGTAGTATAGGCGGGGCTTGGAACACTGAAGCTTTCTTT. J is TRBJ1-1 and V is TRBV19; the D gene is possibly TRBD1 (5 bases). The CDR3 spans 15 residues. In germline, CDR1 is LNHDA, CDR2 SQIVND (reference sequence). V dropped 1 base and J dropped 1 base, with 10 bases sitting between them.